This T cell receptor (beta chain) was recorded in a study of identical twins. This clonotype was found many times. A single record per CDR3 protein comes from TCRdb applying MiXCR to the 5' RACE reads. The data contain fewer than 650,000 distinct CDR3 sequences, about 7.6% of them seen just once; the ten biggest clones take up around 1.6%. The CDR3 spans 14 residues. The ends were cut back, 0 bases at V and 2 bases at J, with 7 bases in the middle. CDR1 SGHRS and CDR2 YFSETQ come from the germline V gene. In addition, the sample was reused for a study of yellow fever vaccine responses in identical twins.

This TCR derives from a woman aged 18-29 years in good health. Sequences were obtained from PBMCs. This chain uses TRBV5-1 with TRBJ2-3, with D uncertain. The CDR3 DNA follows: TGCGCCAGCAGCTTGGCGGAGAACACAGATACGCAGTATTTT. Translating it yields CASSLAENTDTQYF.